What follows are 14 T cell receptor beta chains derived from one specimen sequenced in a study of T cell responses to AZD1222 COVID-19 vaccine. This table comes from immunoSEQ multiplex PCR, and its TCRdb copy is limited to in-frame clones, with some not included. The table includes about 73,000 clones, 80% to 90% detected once. The specimen comprised peripheral blood, sampled 28 days after the second AZD1222 dose. These receptors came from an adult who received the AZD1222 COVID-19 vaccine.

The V call is TRBV19, the J call TRBJ1-5, with D tentatively TRBD1 (6 bases). Trimming pared 0 bases from V and 5 bases from J, leaving 14 bases between. The CDR3 extends over 16 amino acids. The germline CDR1 and CDR2 sequences are LNHDA and SQIVND (reference sequence). The CDR3 spells CASSIDSGTSHQPQHF. The CDR3 nucleotides are TGTGCCAGTAGTATAGATTCGGGGACAAGTCATCAGCCCCAGCATTTT.

This clone was observed a single time. V is TRBV5-6 and J is TRBJ2-7; D is possibly TRBD1 or TRBD2 (6 bases each). V dropped 2 bases and J dropped 5 bases, with 11 bases sitting between them. The germline V gene has CDR1 SGHDT and CDR2 YYEEEE. The CDR3 consists of 13 residues. As DNA, the CDR3 is TGTGCCAGCAGCTTAGGGGGAGGCCACGAGCAGTACTTC. Amino acids: CASSLGGGHEQYF.

The V call is TRBV6-2 or TRBV6-3, the J call TRBJ1-1; 8 nucleotides match TRBD1. CDR3 size: 17 residues. The germline CDR1 and CDR2 sequences are MNHEY and SVGEGT. The V segment lost 2 bases and the J segment 0 bases; nucleotides outside the gene matches: 8. The CDR3 protein is CASSYPKTGALNTEAFF. CDR3 nucleotides: TGTGCCAGCAGTTACCCTAAGACAGGGGCCCTGAACACTGAAGCTTTCTTT.

The chain is built from TRBV7-7 and TRBJ1-1; a weak D match, TRBD1 (5 bases). Trimming left V 3 bases short and J 5 bases short, with 10 bases between. From germline, CDR1 is SSHAT and CDR2 FNYEAQ (reference sequence). The length of the CDR3 is 13 residues. In DNA, the CDR3 is TGTGCCAGCAGCTTGGCTCGGGGGACTGAAGCTTTCTTT. Its protein product is CASSLARGTEAFF.

The chain joins TRBV12-3 or TRBV12-4 to TRBJ1-1, with no clear D. Trimming took off 5 bases at V and 8 bases at J, with 12 bases between the two ends. The CDR3 covers 12 residues. CDR3 residues: CASSREGGEAFF. The CDR3, as DNA: TGTGCCAGCAGTCGAGAGGGAGGGGAAGCTTTCTTT.

This chain links TRBV5-5 with TRBJ1-2; the D is unclear. V gave up 2 bases and J gave up 6 bases, with 14 bases separating them. This CDR3 has 14 residues. CDR1 is SGHKS and CDR2 is YYEKEE in the germline V gene (reference sequence). CDR3 in amino acids: CASSFLERENGYTF. CDR3 in DNA: TGTGCCAGCAGCTTTTTAGAGAGGGAGAATGGCTACACCTTC.

The V and J genes are TRBV7-7 and TRBJ2-2; the match to TRBD1 covers 8 bases. V shed 3 bases, J shed 5 bases, and the junction held 5 bases outside the gene matches. The CDR3 loop spans 15 amino acids. Germline V gives CDR1 SSHAT, CDR2 FNYEAQ (reference sequence). DNA of the CDR3: TGTGCCAGCAGCTTGGGGACAGGAATTACCGGGGAGCTGTTTTTT. Its translation is CASSLGTGITGELFF.

J is TRBJ2-3 and V is TRBV10-2, with TRBD2 matching 7 bases. With 6 bases clipped from V and 0 bases from J, the junction kept 6 bases outside the gene matches. Germline V CDR1 and CDR2: WSHSY, SAAADI. This CDR3 has 15 residues. In nucleotides, the CDR3 is TGCGCCAGCAGGGGAGCGGGACCTAGCACAGATACGCAGTATTTT. It is translated as CASRGAGPSTDTQYF.

V is TRBV9 and J is TRBJ2-3; D is ambiguous. V was shortened by 4 bases and J by 0 bases, with 12 bases between the two germline ends. CDR3 length equals 15 residues. Germline CDR1 reads SGDLS; CDR2 reads YYNGEE. The CDR3: CASSLRFISTDTQYF. The CDR3 DNA sequence: TGTGCCAGCAGCTTGCGTTTCATTAGCACAGATACGCAGTATTTT.

The V gene is TRBV5-1, the J gene TRBJ1-1; D unresolved. V was cut by 4 bases and J by 0 bases, with 10 bases left in between. The CDR3 spans 14 residues. The germline gives CDR1 SGHRS, CDR2 YFSETQ. The CDR3 sequence is CASSPRLLNTEAFF. The CDR3 DNA sequence: TGCGCCAGCAGCCCCCGGCTATTGAACACTGAAGCTTTCTTT.

This rearrangement joins TRBV19 to TRBJ2-7; a possible D gene is TRBD1 (6 bases). With 4 bases removed from V and 2 bases from J, the gap between germline ends came to 9 bases. The germline gives CDR1 LNHDA, CDR2 SQIVND (reference sequence). The CDR3 totals 13 residues. CDR3 protein: CASSTRQAYEQYF. CDR3 nucleotide sequence: TGTGCCAGTAGTACCCGACAGGCCTACGAGCAGTACTTC.

This clone was recorded once. This chain joins TRBV10-3 and TRBJ2-7; 10 bases are shared with TRBD2. With V trimmed by 2 bases and J by 6 bases, 10 bases remained unmatched. Germline V lookup: CDR1 ENHRY, CDR2 SYGVKD. The CDR3 runs to 16 residues. The CDR3 nucleotides read TGTGCCATCAGTGAGGGGCTAGCGGGAGCCCTTGCCGAGCAGTACGTC. Translating gives CAISEGLAGALAEQYV.

V usage is TRBV4-2 and J usage is TRBJ2-1; D may be TRBD1 or TRBD2 (6 bases each). The CDR3 covers 13 residues. Germline CDR1 reads LGHNA; CDR2 reads YNFKEQ. V shed 8 bases and J shed 1 base, with 9 bases lying between them. The CDR3 sequence: CASGGGSYNEQFF. Written as DNA, the CDR3 is TGTGCCAGCGGAGGGGGGTCCTACAATGAGCAGTTCTTC.

The chain uses TRBV5-4 and TRBJ1-3; D gene uncertain. The germline V and J ends were trimmed by 4 bases and 0 bases, with 20 bases remaining between them. The CDR3 is 18 amino acids. The germline CDR1 and CDR2 sequences are SGHNT and YYREEE (reference sequence). Written as DNA, the CDR3 is TGTGCCAGCAGCACGGGCTCCCCATCGCTCAGCTCTGGAAACACCATATATTTT. It translates to CASSTGSPSLSSGNTIYF.